This entry describes one TCR beta chain. No antigen is known for it. One base away there is no much larger clone; base qualities are not given. The CDR3 goes from the cysteine to the phenylalanine over 17 residues. The kept DNA is CDR3 alone, 51 bases in frame from the first base. Trimming removed 2 bases from V and 5 bases from J, leaving 20 bases between the germline ends. CDR1 and CDR2 were assigned from the germline V gene as SGHTA and FQGNSA. The sample is drawn from a study of blood T cell repertoires in COVID-19 (dated by TCRdb to the early 2020s). Background on the whole study: Samples from collaborators originated in the United States, Italy and Spain and spanned both the acute and convalescent phases of COVID-19. The material from the prospective study consisted of cDNA or gDNA derived from T cells, B-cell-depleted T cells, or PBMCs. Subjects who had been exposed to COVID-19, were actively infected with it, or had recovered from it provided the deeply sampled blood TCRbeta repertoires that made up the dataset. The repertoires were released in a freely available public database intended as a resource for research on the immune response to SARS-CoV-2. The samples were drawn from the first 160 participants of the ongoing ImmuneRACE study and from 1,254 subjects provided by 6 global collaborators. A de-identified subject ID, COVID-19 status, age in years and sex were almost always included in the sample metadata. Where HLA class I and class II types were available, the types were taken from metadata supplied by the sample provider, not from assay-based typing.

Another Seattle source contributed samples from volunteer blood donors who had recovered from COVID-19. Each collaborating institution followed its own protocols to collect whole blood in K2EDTA tubes. For TCRbeta analysis, collaborators shipped samples as frozen whole blood, isolated PBMCs, or DNA extracted from either of those sample types. TCRbeta CDR3 regions were amplified from genomic DNA by means of the immunoSEQ Assay, a bias-controlled multiplex PCR. Per the source publication's procedure: Nucleated cell counts per sample were estimated from amplification of reference gene primers within the assay. To quantify the absolute abundance of each unique TCRbeta CDR3 rearrangement, sequence reads were collapsed and filtered. Productive Simpson clonality was computed per sample as the square root of Simpson's diversity index over productive rearrangements. What TCRdb holds here is the immuneACCESS table cut down to in-frame rearrangements. Part of the clones is not present; checked against another copy, under half of the missing clones reflect an unresolved V gene, and the others are unexplained. That table gives V, J and clone size, and the DNA gave D and trimming. The sample has around 260,000 clones on record, 70% to 90% of them singletons. About 4.5% of the sample belongs to the ten largest clones.

Results and caveats for the whole study, not just this receptor: The amount of clinical and demographic metadata varied by source and participant and was provided uncurated.

The origin of this receptor is a man in his 60s who had recovered from COVID-19. What was sequenced was peripheral blood. The V and J segments used are TRBV7-2 and TRBJ2-3; the best D guess is TRBD2, with 6 bases matching. The CDR3 here reads CASSLYGSPGLGDTQYF. The DNA reads TGTGCCAGCAGCTTATATGGATCCCCGGGACTTGGAGATACGCAGTATTTT. Reference TRBV7-2 and TRBJ2-3 genes cover what lies past the CDR3, so the full variable domain is GAGVSQSPSNKVTEKGKDVELRCDPISGHTALYWYRQSLGQGLEFLIYFQGNSAPDKSGLPSDRFSAERTGGSVSTLTIQRTQQEDSAVYLCASSLYGSPGLGDTQYFGPGTRLTVL.